These 30 T cell receptor beta chains share one sample of origin, sequenced in a study of blood T cells in healthy people across ages. A second PCR of 7 to 11 cycles used a sample-barcoded 5' primer and a J-beta primer mix. TCRdb processed the 5' RACE reads anew with MiXCR; each CDR3 protein has one entry. This sample has roughly 640,000 distinct CDR3 sequences, with roughly 30% found just once. What was sequenced was blood. The receptors were gathered from a woman older than 75 in good health.

A remark on this clonotype: Just one base apart from a much larger clone, this may be a read error. The chain links TRBV19 to TRBJ2-7; 8 nucleotides match TRBD1. The CDR3 is made up of 15 amino acids. Per germline, CDR1 LNHDA and CDR2 SQIVND (reference sequence). CDR3 protein: CACSVDRGSSYEQYF. DNA of the CDR3: TGTGCCTGTAGTGTCGACAGGGGTAGCTCCTACGAGCAGTACTTC.

This clonotype was counted many times. CDR3 sequence reads: CSVDLRAGQENTGELFF. CDR3 nucleotide sequence: TGCAGCGTTGACCTCAGGGCGGGACAGGAAAACACCGGGGAGCTGTTTTTT. The V and J genes are TRBV29-1 and TRBJ2-2; 8 bases align to TRBD1. This CDR3 has 17 amino acids. V was clipped by 3 bases and J by 2 bases; unmatched bases: 11. Germline values: CDR1 SQVTM, CDR2 ANQGSEA.

This clonotype has ten or more counts. The genes are TRBV10-3 and TRBJ1-6; D not resolved. CDR1 is ENHRY and CDR2 is SYGVKD in the germline V gene. Trimming shortened V by 4 bases and J by 0 bases, and 4 bases separated the two germline ends. This CDR3 has 14 residues. The DNA for the CDR3 is TGTGCCATCAGTGGCGACTCCTATAATTCACCCCTCCACTTT. Translating it yields CAISGDSYNSPLHF.

In the case of this clonotype: A much larger clone differs by one base, so this may be a read error. The chain carries TRBV27 and TRBJ2-7; no reliable D call. The CDR3 consists of 13 residues. Germline V CDR1 and CDR2: MNHEY, SMNVEV (reference sequence). With 3 bases removed from V and 2 bases from J, the gap between germline ends came to 8 bases. The CDR3 DNA sequence: TGTGCCAGCAGTTTTCTAAGCCCCTACGAGCAGTACTTC. Translated: CASSFLSPYEQYF.

There are many counts of this clonotype. The chain joins TRBV18 to TRBJ2-3; D uncertain. Germline V gene lookup returns CDR1 KGHSH and CDR2 LQKENI. The CDR3 is made up of 14 amino acids. Deletions cut 0 bases from V and 7 bases from J, with 11 bases between. The CDR3 region is CASSPPKVGHTQYF. The CDR3 DNA is TGTGCCAGCTCACCACCCAAGGTCGGGCATACGCAGTATTTT.

Of note for this clonotype: A much larger clone is a single base away; this may be a read error. The chain links TRBV5-1 to TRBJ2-3, with a weak D call TRBD1 (7 bases). The germline CDR1 and CDR2 sequences are SGHRS and YFSETQ. This CDR3 spans 15 amino acids. Trimming took 10 bases from V and 0 from J, leaving 18 bases between them. The CDR3 region is CAGGTAKASTDTQYF. The CDR3 bases are TGCGCCGGCGGGACAGCGAAAGCTAGCACAGATACGCAGTATTTT.

This clonotype showed up many times. The chain combines TRBV20-1 with TRBJ2-1; D gene unclear. The CDR3 contains 14 residues. V lost 5 bases and J lost 8, with 19 bases in between. Germline assignment: CDR1 DFQATT and CDR2 SNEGSKA (reference sequence). The CDR3 region is CSAHPVQSGYEQFF. CDR3 DNA sequence: TGCAGTGCTCACCCGGTACAGTCTGGATATGAGCAGTTCTTC.

This clonotype has only one observation. The V call is TRBV7-6, the J call TRBJ2-1, with D perhaps matching TRBD1 or TRBD2 (5 bases each). With 5 bases removed from V and 5 bases from J, the gap between germline ends came to 13 bases. This CDR3 has 14 amino acids. Germline V gives CDR1 SGHVS, CDR2 FNYEAQ. The CDR3 region is CASSQGGPDNEQFF. The CDR3 DNA reads TGTGCCAGCAGCCAGGGCGGGCCGGACAATGAGCAGTTCTTC.

This clonotype was detected only a few times. V is TRBV12-3 or TRBV12-4 and J is TRBJ1-5; the match to TRBD1 covers 7 bases. This CDR3 comprises 18 residues. The junction had 10 bases not matched to a gene; V was cut back by 2 bases and J by 0 bases. The chain's CDR3 is CASSLKAGGGNSNQPQHF. The CDR3 nucleotides are TGTGCCAGCAGTTTAAAGGCAGGGGGTGGGAATAGCAATCAGCCCCAGCATTTT.

This clonotype was seen more than once but under ten times. The chain couples TRBV18 to TRBJ2-2, with TRBD1 identical over 8 bases. The CDR3 consists of 16 residues. Per germline, CDR1 KGHSH and CDR2 LQKENI. The J segment lost 0 bases and the V segment lost 2 bases, leaving 2 bases of the junction unmatched. Written as DNA, the CDR3 is TGTGCCAGCTCACCAAGACAGGGGTCGAACACCGGGGAGCTGTTTTTT. Amino acid sequence: CASSPRQGSNTGELFF.

This clonotype was detected many times. V is TRBV20-1 and J is TRBJ1-2, with 8 bases matching TRBD1. Germline V lookup: CDR1 DFQATT, CDR2 SNEGSKA (reference sequence). CDR3 length: 15 amino acids. V gave up 0 bases and J gave up 4 bases; unmatched junction bases: 7. CDR3 nucleotide sequence: TGCAGTGCTAGAGACACTACCACAGGGGGCTATGGCTACACCTTC. Translation: CSARDTTTGGYGYTF.

This clonotype was found many times. J is TRBJ1-2 and V is TRBV7-9; the D gene is possibly TRBD1 (6 bases). The length of the CDR3 is 14 residues. CDR1 SEHNR and CDR2 FQNEAQ come from the germline V gene (reference sequence). Trimming left V 5 bases short and J 8 bases short, with 18 bases between. Here the CDR3 DNA reads TGTGCCAGCAGCCCTGTGGGGGGCCTCGGCGGCTACACCTTC. This translates into CASSPVGGLGGYTF.

Remarks on this clonotype: A single base separates this from a much larger clone, so it may be a read error. The chain joins TRBV5-1 to TRBJ2-1, with 7 bases aligning to TRBD2. The CDR3 loop spans 15 amino acids. V shed 1 base, J shed 13 bases, and the junction held 14 bases outside the gene matches. CDR1 and CDR2 (germline): SGHRS, YFSETQ. The CDR3 here is CASSLTAGSRETQFF. Here the CDR3 DNA reads TGCGCCAGCAGCTTGACAGCGGGGTCTCGAGAGACCCAGTTCTTC. The full variable domain, rest sourced from reference TRBV5-1 and TRBJ2-1, is KAGVTQTPRYLIKTRGQQVTLSCSPISGHRSVSWYQQTPGQGLQFLFEYFSETQRNKGNFPGRFSGRQFSNSRSEMNVSTLELGDSALYLCASSLTAGSRETQFFGPGTRLTVL.

This clonotype was recorded at least ten times. The chain links TRBV20-1 to TRBJ2-3; D may correspond to TRBD1 or TRBD2 (5 bases each). Deletions cut 0 bases from V and 2 bases from J, with 15 bases between. The germline CDR1 and CDR2 sequences are DFQATT and SNEGSKA (reference sequence). The CDR3 loop spans 16 amino acids. CDR3: CSARDARDQHTDTQYF. The CDR3, as DNA: TGCAGTGCTAGAGATGCCCGGGACCAACACACAGATACGCAGTATTTT.

This clonotype was seen ten or more times. The chain links TRBV7-2 to TRBJ1-4, with D unclear. Trimming left V 1 base short and J 1 base short, with 13 bases between. CDR1 SGHTA and CDR2 FQGNSA come from the germline V gene. This CDR3 has 17 residues. The CDR3 sequence: CASSLDRQMGTNEKLFF. Written as DNA, the CDR3 is TGTGCCAGCAGCTTAGATCGGCAGATGGGAACTAATGAAAAACTGTTTTTT.

This clonotype has only a few counts. V is TRBV6-2 or TRBV6-3 and J is TRBJ2-3; D is possibly TRBD2 (6 bases). Germline loops: CDR1 MNHEY, CDR2 SVGEGT. The V end lost 4 bases, the J end lost 3 bases, and 17 bases lay between the germline ends. This CDR3 comprises 16 residues. In DNA form, the CDR3 reads TGTGCCAGCAGTTCGCCAAGACTAGATGGGACAGATACGCAGTATTTT. Translation: CASSSPRLDGTDTQYF.

The chain is built from TRBV20-1 and TRBJ2-3; D is unresolved. V was clipped by 3 bases and J by 2 bases, with 21 bases between them. The CDR3 is 17 residues long. In germline, CDR1 is DFQATT, CDR2 SNEGSKA (reference sequence). In DNA, the CDR3 is TGCAGTGCTAGTTCCGTAACAGCGTCCCTGAACACAGATACGCAGTATTTT. Its protein is CSASSVTASLNTDTQYF.

The genes are TRBV20-1 and TRBJ1-5; D gene uncertain. Trimming took off 4 bases at V and 0 bases at J, with 13 bases between the two ends. There are 15 residues in the CDR3. CDR1 and CDR2 (germline): DFQATT, SNEGSKA (reference sequence). CDR3 DNA sequence: TGCAGTGCTACTCGAGGGAGACATAGCAATCAGCCCCAGCATTTT. Translating gives CSATRGRHSNQPQHF.

A few counts support this clonotype. The genes are TRBV6-1 and TRBJ2-5, with no clear D. The DNA end is more similar to TRBJ2-7, so the J call may be wrong. Germline CDR1 is MNHNS and CDR2 is SASEGT. CDR3 length: 12 amino acids. The CDR3 loop is CASSVPDGEQYF. The CDR3 coding sequence is TGTGCCAGCAGTGTTCCGGATGGCGAGCAGTACTTC.

The rearrangement joins TRBV28 to TRBJ2-7, with TRBD1 as a possible D gene (6 bases). The CDR3 spans 15 residues. CDR1 is MDHEN, CDR2 SYDVKM, per germline. Deletions cut 5 bases from V and 2 bases from J, with 16 bases between. In DNA form, the CDR3 reads TGTGCCAGCAGTACCCCCAGGGGAAACGCCTACGAGCAGTACTTC. This sequence encodes CASSTPRGNAYEQYF.

Of note for this clonotype: Being one base from a much bigger clone, this may be a read error. This chain joins TRBV19 and TRBJ2-1, with unresolved D. The J call may be faulty, since TRBJ2-7 better matches the DNA end. The CDR3 length is 14 residues. Germline-derived CDR1 and CDR2 are LNHDA and SQIVND (reference sequence). CDR3 DNA: TGTGCCAGTAGGATTGACCCTGCCTACAATGAGCAGTACTTC. The encoded protein is CASRIDPAYNEQYF.

This clonotype was counted a few times. The rearrangement joins TRBV20-1 to TRBJ1-3; 7 bases fit TRBD1. This CDR3 contains 12 residues. V dropped 5 bases and J dropped 8; count of bases not matched to a gene: 6. Germline assignment: CDR1 DFQATT and CDR2 SNEGSKA (reference sequence). The CDR3 sequence: CSAGGQVDTIYF. CDR3 coding DNA: TGCAGTGCTGGTGGACAGGTAGACACCATATATTTT.

V is TRBV20-1 and J is TRBJ2-5; TRBD2 matches 7 bases. This CDR3 contains 15 residues. V was pared by 0 bases and J by 4 bases, with 8 bases of the junction left unmatched. Germline lookup yields CDR1 DFQATT and CDR2 SNEGSKA (reference sequence). CDR3: CSARDQRLAVETQYF. CDR3 DNA: TGCAGTGCTAGAGATCAGAGACTAGCAGTAGAGACCCAGTACTTC.

V and J are TRBV10-3 and TRBJ2-5; possible D gene TRBD1, 7 bases. Trimming cost V 3 bases and J 6 bases, with 14 bases left between them. In germline, CDR1 is ENHRY, CDR2 SYGVKD. This CDR3 spans 14 amino acids. The CDR3 here is CAISDQGGLKTQYF. The CDR3, as DNA: TGTGCCATCAGTGATCAGGGGGGTTTGAAGACCCAGTACTTC.

There are many counts of this clonotype. This chain's CDR3 is CASSLMEGYYEQYF. DNA for the CDR3: TGTGCCAGCAGCTTAATGGAGGGTTACTACGAGCAGTACTTC. The rearrangement uses TRBV7-8 and TRBJ2-7, with D possibly TRBD2 on 6 matching bases. Trimming removed 2 bases from V and 3 bases from J, with 11 bases in between. Germline V lookup: CDR1 SGHVS, CDR2 FQNEAQ. The CDR3 contains 14 residues. Supplemented by reference TRBV7-8 and TRBJ2-7, the full variable domain reads GAGVSQSPRYKVAKRGQDVALRCDPISGHVSLFWYQQALGQGPEFLTYFQNEAQLDKSGLPSDRFFAERPEGSVSTLKIQRTQQEDSAVYLCASSLMEGYYEQYFGPGTRLTVT.

Many counts were recorded for this clonotype. This chain connects TRBV11-2 to TRBJ2-3; 8 nucleotides match TRBD2. After removal of 1 base from V and 2 bases from J, the junction contained 2 bases not matched to a gene. The CDR3 is made up of 15 amino acids. Per germline, CDR1 SGHAT and CDR2 FQNNGV. The CDR3 sequence: CASSLVRGATDTQYF. In nucleotides, the CDR3 is TGTGCCAGCAGCTTAGTGCGGGGGGCCACAGATACGCAGTATTTT.

This clonotype was observed many times. In nucleotides, the CDR3 is TGTGCCTGGAGTAGGTCAGGGTCAAGACAGCCCCAGCATTTT. It yields the protein CAWSRSGSRQPQHF. V is TRBV30 and J is TRBJ1-5; possibly TRBD1 for D (5 bases). The CDR3 covers 14 residues. The V end was cut by 2 bases, the J end by 7 bases, with 15 bases between. The germline CDR1 and CDR2 sequences are GTSNPN and SVGIG (reference sequence).

Of note for this clonotype: This could be a read error, since a much larger clone is one nucleotide away. V usage is TRBV6-1 and J usage is TRBJ2-5; 9 positions agree with TRBD1. CDR3 size: 14 residues. Germline CDR1 reads MNHNS; CDR2 reads SASEGT. With V trimmed by 5 bases and J by 11 bases, 12 bases remained unmatched. CDR3 sequence (DNA): TGTGCCAGCAGTTTCTGGACAGGGGAGACCGGGCAGTACTTC. Its protein is CASSFWTGETGQYF.

On this clonotype: With a much larger clone just one base away, this may be a read error. The CDR3 sequence is CASSAAGGGGTFNEKLFF. The DNA for the CDR3 is TGTGCCAGCAGCGCCGCGGGGGGTGGGGGAACTTTTAATGAAAAACTGTTTTTT. This chain connects TRBV7-2 to TRBJ1-4; D might be TRBD1 (5 bases). The V and J ends lost 5 bases and 4 bases respectively, with 23 bases between them. CDR3 length equals 18 residues. In germline, CDR1 is SGHTA, CDR2 FQGNSA.

The chain has TRBV7-2 and TRBJ1-2; no firm D call. Germline values: CDR1 SGHTA, CDR2 FQGNSA. V was clipped by 6 bases and J by 6 bases, with 14 bases between them. The CDR3 contains 13 residues. DNA for the CDR3: TGTGCCAGCAGGACCGGGAATGAAGATGGCTACACCTTC. Translated, it gives CASRTGNEDGYTF.